The sequence of this TCR beta chain was determined in a study of T cells in Graves' hyperthyroidism and ophthalmopathy. Study findings and constraints: Progression to ophthalmopathy was predicted a median of about six months early.

V dropped 3 bases and J dropped 4 bases, with 7 bases sitting between them. Germline CDR1 MNHNS, CDR2 SASEGT. CDR3 size: 13 residues. At least ten counts were recorded for this clonotype. Antigen: not known. The investigators amplified TCR beta CDR3 regions from RNA transcripts. Carried out on the TCR CDR3, a first-round RT-PCR used the HTBI primer set. TCRdb passed the multiplex PCR reads through MiXCR, listing each CDR3 protein once. The sample holds around 350,000 distinct CDR3 sequences; more than 14% are singletons and the top ten take around 20%. The V and J genes are TRBV6-1 and TRBJ1-3; no definite D call. The sequenced sample consisted of blood. The source of this sequence is a woman in her 30s with Graves' ophthalmopathy. The CDR3 protein is CASSEGLGNTIYF. The CDR3 nucleotides read TGTGCCAGCAGTGAGGGTTTAGGAAACACCATATATTTT.